Detailed here is one T cell receptor (beta chain). Its cognate antigen is unknown. One junction end disagrees with the germline gene, perhaps due to a read error. TCRdb re-called the 5' RACE reads with MiXCR, one entry per CDR3 protein. The data contain tens of thousands of distinct CDR3 sequences, approximately 19% of them seen just once; the ten biggest clones take up around 2.8%. Findings and caveats of the study: In terms of TCR gene usage, tumor memory CD4+ T cells clustered together with blood and lymph node memory CD4+ cells, as well as with lymph node naive CD4+ cells. Greatest tumor Treg TCR overlap was with tumor naive CD4+ cells. Larger-cohort validation covered only one TCR beta V-J rearrangement.

The CDR3 extends over 14 amino acids. Germline CDR1 is LGHDT and CDR2 is YNNKEL (reference sequence). Naive CD4+ T cells were purified with Tregs depleted by CD25. The chain combines TRBV3-1 with TRBJ1-6; no clear D. This clonotype was sampled from a female donor with breast cancer. The specimen was naive CD4+ T cells sorted from a lymph node. Sample subset: naive CD4+ T cells, CD4+CD45RA+CD25-. The CDR3 reads CASSPSPYNSPLHF. CDR3 nucleotide sequence: TGCGCCAGCAGCCCCAGCCCCTATAATTCACCCCTCCACTTT.